A single sample gave rise to the 20 T cell receptor beta chains below, sequenced in a study of shared clonotypes between healthy human individuals. Using immunoSEQ multiplex PCR, the repertoire was profiled, and TCRdb retains in-frame clones only, with some absent. The sample carries around 700,000 clones, approximately 79% recorded once. Sequenced input: memory CD4+ T cells sorted from blood. The sample's subset: CD45RA-negative fraction. Source of these receptors: a woman under 40 in good health.

The chain has TRBV7-2 and TRBJ2-5; possibly TRBD1 for D (5 bases). This CDR3 contains 12 residues. V shed 6 bases and J shed 5 bases, with 10 bases lying between them. CDR1 SGHTA and CDR2 FQGNSA come from the germline V gene. The CDR3 reads CASRQGTETQYF. As DNA, the CDR3 is TGTGCCAGCAGGCAGGGAACGGAGACCCAGTACTTC.

In this sample, this clone turned up a few times. This rearrangement joins TRBV29-1 to TRBJ1-2; possible D gene TRBD1, 5 bases. The CDR3 spans 16 residues. V gave up 0 bases and J gave up 4 bases, with 18 bases separating them. CDR1 SQVTM and CDR2 ANQGSEA come from the germline V gene. As DNA, the CDR3 is TGCAGCGTTGAAGATCTACTTCCAGACAGCCTCTATGGCTACACCTTC. This sequence encodes CSVEDLLPDSLYGYTF.

The rearrangement uses TRBV6-1 and TRBJ2-7, with a weak D call TRBD1 (5 bases). Trimming removed 3 bases from V and 2 bases from J, with 14 bases in between. From germline, CDR1 is MNHNS and CDR2 SASEGT. The CDR3 spans 15 residues. The CDR3 loop reads CASSDAGHTTYEQYF. CDR3 DNA: TGTGCCAGCAGTGATGCAGGACACACGACCTACGAGCAGTACTTC.

This chain links TRBV4-1 with TRBJ2-1, with TRBD2 matching over 14 bases. V was clipped by 0 bases and J by 7 bases; unmatched bases: 20. The CDR3 sequence is 22 residues long. Germline values: CDR1 MGHRA, CDR2 YSYEKL. CDR3 loop: CASSQEKRRSGTSGSFMNEQFF. The CDR3 DNA reads as TGCGCCAGCAGCCAAGAAAAAAGGAGATCCGGGACTAGCGGGAGTTTTATGAATGAGCAGTTCTTC.

This chain joins TRBV27 and TRBJ1-1; D ambiguous. Germline CDR1 MNHEY, CDR2 SMNVEV (reference sequence). Trimming stripped 5 bases from V and 1 base from J, with 20 bases between. This CDR3 is 17 amino acids long. This chain's CDR3 is CASSPLGFPGGNTEAFF. CDR3 in DNA: TGTGCCAGCAGTCCCCTAGGGTTCCCGGGAGGGAACACTGAAGCTTTCTTT.

The chain is built from TRBV11-3 and TRBJ2-7; D perhaps matches TRBD2 (5 bases). The V end lost 4 bases, the J end lost 6 bases, and 13 bases lay between the germline ends. Germline V gene sequence: CDR1 SGHNT, CDR2 YENEEA. The CDR3 has 13 amino acids. The CDR3: CASSSWENPEQYF. In nucleotides, the CDR3 is TGTGCCAGCAGCTCGTGGGAGAATCCCGAGCAGTACTTC. The full variable domain, completed using reference TRBV11-3 and TRBJ2-7, is EAGVVQSPRYKIIEKKQPVAFWCNPISGHNTLYWYLQNLGQGPELLIRYENEEAVDDSQLPKDRFSAERLKGVDSTLKIQPAELGDSAVYLCASSSWENPEQYFGPGTRLTVT.

The chain has TRBV29-1 and TRBJ2-2; D gene uncertain. There are 14 residues in the CDR3. Looked up from germline, CDR1 is SQVTM and CDR2 is ANQGSEA. Trimming removed 7 bases at V and 0 bases at J, with 12 bases between. The chain's CDR3 is CSARIGPNTGELFF. DNA of the CDR3: TGCAGCGCTCGAATCGGGCCGAACACCGGGGAGCTGTTTTTT.

The chain has TRBV19 and TRBJ2-2; D uncertain. The CDR3 runs to 14 residues. Trimming took 7 bases from V and 0 from J, leaving 9 bases between them. Germline assignment: CDR1 LNHDA and CDR2 SQIVND (reference sequence). CDR3 in DNA: TGTGCCAGTAACACGGAGCCGAACACCGGGGAGCTGTTTTTT. This encodes CASNTEPNTGELFF.

About this clone: Within the sample, other DNA sequences also encode this same CDR3. The chain combines TRBV5-1 with TRBJ1-3, with D unclear. V gave up 0 bases and J gave up 0 bases, with 7 bases separating them. This CDR3 region has 15 residues. CDR1 SGHRS and CDR2 YFSETQ come from the germline V gene. The CDR3 nucleotides are TGCGCCAGCAGCTTGGGAAGGCCCTCTGGAAACACCATATATTTT. Translation: CASSLGRPSGNTIYF. Full variable domain (outside the CDR3, taken from reference TRBV5-1 and TRBJ1-3): KAGVTQTPRYLIKTRGQQVTLSCSPISGHRSVSWYQQTPGQGLQFLFEYFSETQRNKGNFPGRFSGRQFSNSRSEMNVSTLELGDSALYLCASSLGRPSGNTIYFGEGSWLTVV.

This rearrangement joins TRBV7-9 to TRBJ1-2; D is uncertain. The length of the CDR3 is 13 residues. V was shortened by 5 bases and J by 3 bases, with 10 bases between the two germline ends. Germline V lookup: CDR1 SEHNR, CDR2 FQNEAQ (reference sequence). The CDR3 is CASSPVIYYGYTF. CDR3 in DNA: TGTGCCAGCAGCCCCGTGATATACTATGGCTACACCTTC.

CDR3: CAWSGLGARSSYNEQFF. Here the CDR3 DNA reads TGTGCCTGGAGCGGGTTGGGGGCTCGGAGCTCCTACAATGAGCAGTTCTTC. V usage is TRBV30 and J usage is TRBJ2-1; perhaps TRBD1 as D (6 bases). Trimming took off 3 bases at V and 0 bases at J, with 18 bases between the two ends. The CDR3 spans 17 residues. CDR1 and CDR2 from the germline V gene are GTSNPN and SVGIG (reference sequence).

V gene TRBV5-4 combines with J gene TRBJ2-3, with TRBD2 matching 10 bases. The V gene's germline CDR1 is SGHNT and CDR2 YYREEE (reference sequence). V shed 0 bases, J shed 7 bases, and the junction held 5 bases outside the gene matches. This CDR3 is built from 15 residues. CDR3 amino acids: CASSLDRTSGYTQYF. In nucleotides, the CDR3 is TGTGCCAGCAGCTTGGATAGGACTAGCGGATATACGCAGTATTTT.

The CDR3 DNA reads TGTGCCGACCGAGGGGACAGGGAGATCGGGGAGCTGTTTTTT. Its translation is CADRGDREIGELFF. The rearrangement links TRBV7-9 to TRBJ2-2; 9 nucleotides align to TRBD1. The CDR3 extends over 14 amino acids. The V gene's germline CDR1 is SEHNR and CDR2 FQNEAQ (reference sequence). J was trimmed by 7 bases and V by 11 bases; bases with no gene match: 11.

This clone has just one count. The V and J genes are TRBV27 and TRBJ2-7; D gene ambiguous. The CDR3 is 15 amino acids. Trimming pared 4 bases from V and 0 bases from J, leaving 13 bases between. CDR1 and CDR2 from the germline V gene are MNHEY and SMNVEV (reference sequence). CDR3 amino acids: CASSSLTFGSYEQYF. CDR3 coding DNA: TGTGCCAGCAGTTCCCTAACGTTTGGCTCCTACGAGCAGTACTTC.

The CDR3 DNA sequence: TGTGCCAAAACGGGGGTTGGGGCCAACGTCCTGACTTTC. It codes for CAKTGVGANVLTF. V gene TRBV2 combines with J gene TRBJ2-6, with D tentatively TRBD2 (6 bases). The length of the CDR3 is 13 residues. The germline CDR1 and CDR2 sequences are SNHLY and FYNNEI. Trimming left V 10 bases short and J 3 bases short, with 10 bases between.

The chain combines TRBV4-1 with TRBJ1-3; D uncertain. The germline V and J ends were trimmed by 0 bases and 0 bases, with 9 bases remaining between them. From germline, CDR1 is MGHRA and CDR2 YSYEKL. The CDR3 is 16 amino acids. CDR3 coding DNA: TGCGCCAGCAGCCAAGAAAAACCGCGCTCTGGAAACACCATATATTTT. Translating gives CASSQEKPRSGNTIYF.

The chain recombines TRBV27 with TRBJ1-2; 9 positions match TRBD1. Germline V gene sequence: CDR1 MNHEY, CDR2 SMNVEV (reference sequence). Unmatched junction bases numbered 2, after V lost 4 bases and J lost 2 bases. This CDR3 is built from 14 residues. DNA for the CDR3: TGTGCCAGCAGTTACAGGGGGCAGAACTATGGCTACACCTTC. This encodes CASSYRGQNYGYTF.

This clone was recorded only once. The rearrangement uses TRBV9 and TRBJ2-7, with 15 positions matching TRBD2. V was pared by 0 bases and J by 4 bases, with 8 bases of the junction left unmatched. The germline gives CDR1 SGDLS, CDR2 YYNGEE. This CDR3 region has 18 residues. CDR3 residues: CASSVGTSGRGDEYEQYF. The CDR3 nucleotides read TGTGCCAGCAGCGTAGGGACTAGCGGGAGGGGAGACGAATACGAGCAGTACTTC.

The chain carries TRBV4-1 and TRBJ1-4; the match to TRBD1 covers 7 bases. CDR3 length: 18 amino acids. The ends lost 1 base at V and 4 bases at J; junction bases unmatched: 12. Germline loops: CDR1 MGHRA, CDR2 YSYEKL. This chain's CDR3 is CASSQGPLRTGLNEKLFF. The CDR3 DNA reads as TGCGCCAGCAGCCAAGGCCCCCTGCGGACAGGCCTTAATGAAAAACTGTTTTTT.

The chain links TRBV7-2 to TRBJ2-1; 7 nucleotides match TRBD2. The CDR3 totals 17 residues. Germline V gene sequence: CDR1 SGHTA, CDR2 FQGNSA. V dropped 5 bases and J dropped 2; count of bases not matched to a gene: 12. In DNA, the CDR3 is TGTGCCAGCAGCAACCCTCGGGGCGGGGGAGCCTACAATGAGCAGTTCTTC. Amino acid sequence: CASSNPRGGGAYNEQFF. Drawing the rest from reference TRBV7-2 and TRBJ2-1, the complete variable domain is GAGVSQSPSNKVTEKGKDVELRCDPISGHTALYWYRQSLGQGLEFLIYFQGNSAPDKSGLPSDRFSAERTGGSVSTLTIQRTQQEDSAVYLCASSNPRGGGAYNEQFFGPGTRLTVL.